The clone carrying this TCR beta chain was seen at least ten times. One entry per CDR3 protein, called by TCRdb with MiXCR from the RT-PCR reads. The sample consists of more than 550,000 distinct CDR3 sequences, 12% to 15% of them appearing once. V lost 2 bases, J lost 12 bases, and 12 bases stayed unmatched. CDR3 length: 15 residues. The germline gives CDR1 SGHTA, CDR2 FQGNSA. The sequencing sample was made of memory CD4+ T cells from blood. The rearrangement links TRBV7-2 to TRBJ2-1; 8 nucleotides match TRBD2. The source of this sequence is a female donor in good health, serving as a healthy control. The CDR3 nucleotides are TGTGCCAGCAGCTTATCTTATACGGGAAGCGGGAGGCAGTTCTTC. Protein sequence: CASSLSYTGSGRQFF.